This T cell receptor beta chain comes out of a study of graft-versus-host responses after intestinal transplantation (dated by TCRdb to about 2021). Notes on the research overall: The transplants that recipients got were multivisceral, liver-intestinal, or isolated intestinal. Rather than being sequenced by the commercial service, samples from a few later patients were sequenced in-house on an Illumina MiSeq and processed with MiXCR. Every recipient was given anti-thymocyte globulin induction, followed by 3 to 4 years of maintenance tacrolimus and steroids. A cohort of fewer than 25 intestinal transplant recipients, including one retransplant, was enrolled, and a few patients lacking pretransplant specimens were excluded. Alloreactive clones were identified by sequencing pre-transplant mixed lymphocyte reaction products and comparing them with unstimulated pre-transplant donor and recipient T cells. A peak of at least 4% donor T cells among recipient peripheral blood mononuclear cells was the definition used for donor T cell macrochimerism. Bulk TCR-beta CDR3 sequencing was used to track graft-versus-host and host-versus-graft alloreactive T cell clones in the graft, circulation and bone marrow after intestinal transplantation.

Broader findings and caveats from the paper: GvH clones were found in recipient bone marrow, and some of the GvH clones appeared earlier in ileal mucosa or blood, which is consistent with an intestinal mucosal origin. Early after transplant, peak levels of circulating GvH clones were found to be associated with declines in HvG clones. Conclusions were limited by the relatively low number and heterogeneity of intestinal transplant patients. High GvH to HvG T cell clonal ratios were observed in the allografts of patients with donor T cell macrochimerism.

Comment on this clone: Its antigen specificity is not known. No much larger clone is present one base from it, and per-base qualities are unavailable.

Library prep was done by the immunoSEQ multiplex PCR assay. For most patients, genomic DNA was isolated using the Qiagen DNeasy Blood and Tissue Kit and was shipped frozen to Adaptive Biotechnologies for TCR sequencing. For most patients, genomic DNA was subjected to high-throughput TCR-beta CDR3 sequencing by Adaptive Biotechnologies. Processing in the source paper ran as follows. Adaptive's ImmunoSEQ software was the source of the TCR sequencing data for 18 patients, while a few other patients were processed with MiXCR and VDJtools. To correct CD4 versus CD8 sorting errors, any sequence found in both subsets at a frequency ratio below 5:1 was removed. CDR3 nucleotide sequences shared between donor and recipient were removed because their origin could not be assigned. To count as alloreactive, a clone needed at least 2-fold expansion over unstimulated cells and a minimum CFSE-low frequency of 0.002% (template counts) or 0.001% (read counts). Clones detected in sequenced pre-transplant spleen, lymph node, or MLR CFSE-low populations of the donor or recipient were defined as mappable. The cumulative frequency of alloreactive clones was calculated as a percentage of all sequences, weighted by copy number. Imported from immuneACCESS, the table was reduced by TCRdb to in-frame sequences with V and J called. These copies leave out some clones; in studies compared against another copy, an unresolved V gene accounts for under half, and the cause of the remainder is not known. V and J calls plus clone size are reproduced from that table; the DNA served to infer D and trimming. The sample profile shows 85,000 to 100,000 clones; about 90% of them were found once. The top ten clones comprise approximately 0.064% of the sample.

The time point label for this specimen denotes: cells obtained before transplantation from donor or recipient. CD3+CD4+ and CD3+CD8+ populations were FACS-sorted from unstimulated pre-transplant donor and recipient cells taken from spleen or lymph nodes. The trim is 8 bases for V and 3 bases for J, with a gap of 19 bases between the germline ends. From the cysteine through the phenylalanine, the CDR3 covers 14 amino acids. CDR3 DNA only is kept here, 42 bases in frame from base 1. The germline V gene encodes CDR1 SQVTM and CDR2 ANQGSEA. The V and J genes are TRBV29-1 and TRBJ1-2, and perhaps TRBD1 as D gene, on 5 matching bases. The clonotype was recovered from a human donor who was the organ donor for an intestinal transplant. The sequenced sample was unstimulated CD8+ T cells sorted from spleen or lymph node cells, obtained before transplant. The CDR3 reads CSCWMGQVDYGYTF. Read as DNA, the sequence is TGCAGCTGCTGGATGGGGCAGGTAGACTATGGCTACACCTTC.